This T cell receptor beta chain is drawn from a study of shared clonotypes between healthy human individuals. Sorted-subset replicate PCRs used roughly 220 ng DNA, 30,000 or so T cell genomes. Assay used: immunoSEQ multiplex PCR; TCRdb lists only in-frame clones, some missing. The profile shows roughly 330,000 clones, around 72% of them singletons. CDR3 length: 13 amino acids. CDR1 and CDR2 (germline): SGHRS, YFSETQ. As regards this clone: An end of the junction does not agree with germline; a read error may underlie this.

All donors qualified as healthy HIV-negative adults and had experienced no recent acute infections or vaccinations. The investigators split CD4+ cells into a CD45RA+ naive subset and a CD45RA-negative memory subset. This receptor was taken from a man younger than 45 in good health. This rearrangement joins TRBV5-1 to TRBJ1-1; the match to TRBD1 covers 9 bases. The sequenced sample consisted of memory CD4+ T cells sorted from blood. Specified subset: CD45RA-negative fraction. As DNA, the CDR3 is TGCGCCAGCAGCTGGGACAGGGAAGCTGATGCTTTCTTT. Amino acids: CASSWDREADAFF.